A few counts support the clone carrying this TCR beta chain. Its antigen is not identified. This specimen comes from a study of human T cells and chemical hapten exposure. About the research overall: Patients having alopecia areata, totalis or universalis were mostly female. Notes on the study in general: Among TCRs, those above 1 in 1000 frequency were unaffected by DPC sensitization. Patch test score showed a positive correlation with PT1 expanded TCR counts.

In the original workflow: A typical sample had 93,000 or so TCRs, with about 23,224 to 750,000 overall. TCRdb fed the RACE reads into MiXCR, producing one record per CDR3 protein. The authors' filters were not applied to this entry. This sample carries about 160,000 distinct CDR3 sequences, about 30% of them seen once, and the ten largest clones take 2% to 2.5%. The V end lost 3 bases, the J end lost 3 bases, and 15 bases lay between the germline ends. CDR1 and CDR2 (germline): DFQATT, SNEGSKA (reference sequence). The CDR3 spans 14 residues. As for time point: patch test 3, about 24 weeks after DPC sensitization. Stated treatment: therapeutic diphenylcyclopropenone sensitization with weekly scalp DPC.

The genes are TRBV20-1 and TRBJ2-7; the D is unclear. The sequence came from a woman between 18 and 29 years old with alopecia areata. Some clones in this sample may be carry-over from other donors' samples. The material sequenced was whole blood, taken in connection with sensitization to the hapten diphenylcyclopropenone (DPC). In DNA, the CDR3 is TGCAGTGCTAGCCGTCAGCCTTCGAGCTACGAGCAGTACTTC. It translates to CSASRQPSSYEQYF.